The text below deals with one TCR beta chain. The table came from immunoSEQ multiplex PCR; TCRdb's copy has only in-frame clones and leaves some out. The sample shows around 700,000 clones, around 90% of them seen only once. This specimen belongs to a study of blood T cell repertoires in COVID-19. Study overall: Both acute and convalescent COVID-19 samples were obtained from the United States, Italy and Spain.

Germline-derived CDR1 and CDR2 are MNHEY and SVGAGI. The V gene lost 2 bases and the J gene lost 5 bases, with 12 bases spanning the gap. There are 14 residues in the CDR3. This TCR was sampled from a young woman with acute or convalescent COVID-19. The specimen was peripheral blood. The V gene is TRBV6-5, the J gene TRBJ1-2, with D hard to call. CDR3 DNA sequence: TGTGCCAGCAGTTACAAGGGAGATGCGTATGGCTACACCTTC. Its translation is CASSYKGDAYGYTF.